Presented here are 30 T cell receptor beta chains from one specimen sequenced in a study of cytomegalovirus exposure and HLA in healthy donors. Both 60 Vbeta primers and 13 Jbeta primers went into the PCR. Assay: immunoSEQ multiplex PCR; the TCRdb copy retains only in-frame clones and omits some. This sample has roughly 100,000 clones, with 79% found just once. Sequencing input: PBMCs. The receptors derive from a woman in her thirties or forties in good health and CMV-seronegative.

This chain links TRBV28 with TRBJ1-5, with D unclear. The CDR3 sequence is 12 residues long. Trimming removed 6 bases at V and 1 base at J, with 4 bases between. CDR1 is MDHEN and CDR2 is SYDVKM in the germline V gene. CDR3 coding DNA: TGTGCCAGCAGGGAGAGCAATCAGCCCCAGCATTTT. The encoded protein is CASRESNQPQHF.

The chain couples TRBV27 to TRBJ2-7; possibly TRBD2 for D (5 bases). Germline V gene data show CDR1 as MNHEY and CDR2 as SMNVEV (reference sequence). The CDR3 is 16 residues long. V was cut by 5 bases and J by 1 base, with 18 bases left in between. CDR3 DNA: TGTGCCAGCAGTCCCATTGGGCTAGCTGATTCCTACGAGCAGTACTTC. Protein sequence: CASSPIGLADSYEQYF.

The CDR3 DNA sequence: TGTGCCACCGAGACAGGGGGCAAGGCGCAGTATTTT. It encodes CATETGGKAQYF. The J gene is TRBJ2-3, the V gene TRBV25-1; 10 bases agree with TRBD1. The junction had 8 bases not matched to a gene; V was cut back by 10 bases and J by 10 bases. CDR1 and CDR2 (germline): MGHDK, SYGVNS. This CDR3 has 12 amino acids.

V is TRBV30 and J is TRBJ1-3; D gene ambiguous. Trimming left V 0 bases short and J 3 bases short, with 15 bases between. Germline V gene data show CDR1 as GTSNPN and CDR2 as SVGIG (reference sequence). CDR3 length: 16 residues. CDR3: CAWSVGVAEDGNTIYF. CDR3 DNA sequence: TGTGCCTGGAGTGTGGGTGTAGCCGAGGATGGAAACACCATATATTTT.

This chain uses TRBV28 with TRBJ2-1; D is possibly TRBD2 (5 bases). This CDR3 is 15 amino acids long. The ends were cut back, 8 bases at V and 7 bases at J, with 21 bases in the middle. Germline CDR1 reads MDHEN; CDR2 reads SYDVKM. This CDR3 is CASVKGVTGINEQFF. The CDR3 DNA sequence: TGTGCCAGCGTGAAGGGAGTGACGGGGATTAATGAGCAGTTCTTC.

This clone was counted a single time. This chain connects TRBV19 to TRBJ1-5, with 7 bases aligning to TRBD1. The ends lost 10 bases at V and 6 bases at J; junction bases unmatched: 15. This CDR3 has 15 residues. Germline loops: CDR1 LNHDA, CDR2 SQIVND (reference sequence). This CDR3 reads CATGQDEGWVQPQHF. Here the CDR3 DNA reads TGTGCCACTGGACAGGACGAGGGTTGGGTTCAGCCCCAGCATTTT.

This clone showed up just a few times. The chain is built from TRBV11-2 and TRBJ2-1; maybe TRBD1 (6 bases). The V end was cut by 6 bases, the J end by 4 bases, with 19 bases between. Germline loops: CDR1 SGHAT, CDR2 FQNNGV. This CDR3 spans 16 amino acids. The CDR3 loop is CASRSPRTANYNEQFF. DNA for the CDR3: TGTGCCAGCAGATCGCCGCGGACAGCTAATTACAATGAGCAGTTCTTC.

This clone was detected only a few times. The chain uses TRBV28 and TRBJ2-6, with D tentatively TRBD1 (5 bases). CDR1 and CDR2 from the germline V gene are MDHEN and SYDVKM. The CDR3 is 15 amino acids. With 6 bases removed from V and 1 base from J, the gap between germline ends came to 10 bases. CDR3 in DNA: TGTGCCAGCAGCACCACAGGATCTGGGGCCAACGTCCTGACTTTC. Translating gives CASSTTGSGANVLTF. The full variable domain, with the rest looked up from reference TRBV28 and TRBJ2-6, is DVKVTQSSRYLVKRTGEKVFLECVQDMDHENMFWYRQDPGLGLRLIYFSYDVKMKEKGDIPEGYSVSREKKERFSLILESASTNQTSMYLCASSTTGSGANVLTFGAGSRLTVL.

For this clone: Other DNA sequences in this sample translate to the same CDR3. CDR3 DNA sequence: TGCGCCAGCAGCTTGGGGGGACAGGGGAACGAGCAGTACTTC. Translating it yields CASSLGGQGNEQYF. The chain is built from TRBV5-1 and TRBJ2-7; 10 bases match TRBD1. Looked up from germline, CDR1 is SGHRS and CDR2 is YFSETQ. With V trimmed by 0 bases and J by 5 bases, 2 bases remained unmatched. The CDR3 extends over 14 amino acids.

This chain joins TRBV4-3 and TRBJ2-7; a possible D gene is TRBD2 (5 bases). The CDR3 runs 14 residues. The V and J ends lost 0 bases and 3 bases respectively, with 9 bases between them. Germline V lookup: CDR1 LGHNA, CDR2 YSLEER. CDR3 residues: CASSQDRGHYEQYF. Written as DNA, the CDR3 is TGCGCCAGCAGCCAAGACCGGGGTCACTACGAGCAGTACTTC.

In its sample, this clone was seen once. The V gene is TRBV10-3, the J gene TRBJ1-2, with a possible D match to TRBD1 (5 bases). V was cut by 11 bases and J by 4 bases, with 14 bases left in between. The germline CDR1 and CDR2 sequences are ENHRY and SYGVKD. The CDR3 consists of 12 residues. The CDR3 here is CARWERGYGYTF. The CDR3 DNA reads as TGTGCCCGCTGGGAAAGGGGCTATGGCTACACCTTC.

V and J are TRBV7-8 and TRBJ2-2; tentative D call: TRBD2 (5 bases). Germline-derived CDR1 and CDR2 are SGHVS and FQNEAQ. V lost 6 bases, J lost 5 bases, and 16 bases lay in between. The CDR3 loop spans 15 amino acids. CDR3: CASRPFEGNTGELFF. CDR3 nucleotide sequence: TGTGCCAGCAGGCCCTTTGAGGGAAATACCGGGGAGCTGTTTTTT.

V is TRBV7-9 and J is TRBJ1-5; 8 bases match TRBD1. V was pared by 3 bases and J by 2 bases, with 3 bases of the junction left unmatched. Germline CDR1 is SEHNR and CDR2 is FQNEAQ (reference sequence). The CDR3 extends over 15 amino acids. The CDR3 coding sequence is TGTGCCAGCAGCTTCGGACAGGGTGGCAATCAGCCCCAGCATTTT. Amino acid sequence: CASSFGQGGNQPQHF. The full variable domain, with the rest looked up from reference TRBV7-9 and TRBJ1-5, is DTGVSQNPRHKITKRGQNVTFRCDPISEHNRLYWYRQTLGQGPEFLTYFQNEAQLEKSRLLSDRFSAERPKGSFSTLEIQRTEQGDSAMYLCASSFGQGGNQPQHFGDGTRLSIL.

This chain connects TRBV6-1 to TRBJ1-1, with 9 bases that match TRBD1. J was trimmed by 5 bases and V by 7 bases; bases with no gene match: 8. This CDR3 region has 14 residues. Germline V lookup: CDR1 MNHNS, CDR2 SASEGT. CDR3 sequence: CASKTDRGGTEAFF. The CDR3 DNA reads TGTGCCAGCAAAACGGACAGGGGCGGAACTGAAGCTTTCTTT.

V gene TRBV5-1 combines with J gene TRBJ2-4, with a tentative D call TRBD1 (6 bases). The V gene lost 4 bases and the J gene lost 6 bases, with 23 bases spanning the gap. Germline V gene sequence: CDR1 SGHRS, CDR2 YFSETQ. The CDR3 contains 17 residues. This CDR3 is CASSLAGAPLTGNIQYF. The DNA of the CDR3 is TGCGCCAGCAGCCTGGCAGGGGCTCCCCTTACTGGAAACATTCAGTACTTC. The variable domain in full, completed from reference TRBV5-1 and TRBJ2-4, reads KAGVTQTPRYLIKTRGQQVTLSCSPISGHRSVSWYQQTPGQGLQFLFEYFSETQRNKGNFPGRFSGRQFSNSRSEMNVSTLELGDSALYLCASSLAGAPLTGNIQYFGAGTRLSVL.

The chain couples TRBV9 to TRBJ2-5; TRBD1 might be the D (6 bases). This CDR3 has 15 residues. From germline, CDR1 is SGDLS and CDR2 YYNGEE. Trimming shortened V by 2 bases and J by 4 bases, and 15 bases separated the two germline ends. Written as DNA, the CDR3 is TGTGCCAGCAGCGTCTGGGACACCCAAGGAGAGACCCAGTACTTC. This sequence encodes CASSVWDTQGETQYF. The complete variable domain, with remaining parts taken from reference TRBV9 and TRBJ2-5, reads DSGVTQTPKHLITATGQRVTLRCSPRSGDLSVYWYQQSLDQGLQFLIQYYNGEERAKGNILERFSAQQFPDLHSELNLSSLELGDSALYFCASSVWDTQGETQYFGPGTRLLVL.

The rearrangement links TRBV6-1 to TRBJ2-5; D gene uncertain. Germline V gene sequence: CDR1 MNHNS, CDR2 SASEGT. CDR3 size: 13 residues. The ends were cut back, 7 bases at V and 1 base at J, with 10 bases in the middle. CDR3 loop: CASTFNSQETQYF. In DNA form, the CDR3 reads TGTGCCAGCACCTTTAACAGCCAAGAGACCCAGTACTTC.

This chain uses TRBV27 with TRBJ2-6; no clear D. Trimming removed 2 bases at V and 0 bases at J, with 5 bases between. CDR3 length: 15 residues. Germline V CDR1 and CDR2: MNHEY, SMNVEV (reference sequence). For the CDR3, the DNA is TGTGCCAGCAGTTTACTTAGCTCTGGGGCCAACGTCCTGACTTTC. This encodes CASSLLSSGANVLTF.

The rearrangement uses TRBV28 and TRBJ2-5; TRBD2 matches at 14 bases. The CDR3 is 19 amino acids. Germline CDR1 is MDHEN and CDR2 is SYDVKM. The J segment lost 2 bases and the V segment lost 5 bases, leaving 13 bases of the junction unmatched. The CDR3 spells CASSPGGLAGVGKQETQYF. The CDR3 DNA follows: TGTGCCAGCAGTCCGGGGGGACTAGCGGGAGTAGGAAAACAAGAGACCCAGTACTTC.

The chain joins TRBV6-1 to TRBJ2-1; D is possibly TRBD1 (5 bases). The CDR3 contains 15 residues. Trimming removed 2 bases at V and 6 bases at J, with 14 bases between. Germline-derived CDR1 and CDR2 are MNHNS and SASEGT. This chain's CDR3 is CASSEPGSLLNEQFF. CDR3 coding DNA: TGTGCCAGCAGTGAACCAGGGTCCCTTCTCAATGAGCAGTTCTTC.

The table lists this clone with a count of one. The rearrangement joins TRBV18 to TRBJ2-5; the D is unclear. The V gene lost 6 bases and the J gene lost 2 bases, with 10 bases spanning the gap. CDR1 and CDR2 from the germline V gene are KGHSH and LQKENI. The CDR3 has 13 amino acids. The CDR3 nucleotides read TGTGCCAGCTCCCCTATTCTACAAGAGACCCAGTACTTC. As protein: CASSPILQETQYF.

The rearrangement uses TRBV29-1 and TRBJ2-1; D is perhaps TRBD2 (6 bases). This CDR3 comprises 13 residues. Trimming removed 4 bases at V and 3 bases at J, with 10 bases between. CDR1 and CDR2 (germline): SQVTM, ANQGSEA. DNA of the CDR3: TGCAGCGTTGGCCGGGGGAGCTACAATGAGCAGTTCTTC. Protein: CSVGRGSYNEQFF.

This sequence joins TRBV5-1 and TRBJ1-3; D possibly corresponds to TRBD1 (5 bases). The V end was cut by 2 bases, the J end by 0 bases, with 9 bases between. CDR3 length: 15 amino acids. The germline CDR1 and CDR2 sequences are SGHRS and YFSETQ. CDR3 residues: CASSFAGNSGNTIYF. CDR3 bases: TGCGCCAGCAGCTTCGCAGGGAACTCTGGAAACACCATATATTTT.

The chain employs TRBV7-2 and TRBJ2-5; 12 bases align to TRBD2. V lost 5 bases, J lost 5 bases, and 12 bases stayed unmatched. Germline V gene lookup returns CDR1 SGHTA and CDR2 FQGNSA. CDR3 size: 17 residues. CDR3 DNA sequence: TGTGCCAGCAGCGCGGGACTAGCGGGTCCTCGGAGGGAGACCCAGTACTTC. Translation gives CASSAGLAGPRRETQYF.

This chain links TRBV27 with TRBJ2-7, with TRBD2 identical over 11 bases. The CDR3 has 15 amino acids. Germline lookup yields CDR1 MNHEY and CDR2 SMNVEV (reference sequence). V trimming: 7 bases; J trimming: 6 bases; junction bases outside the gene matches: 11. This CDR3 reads CASKLAGENGREQYF. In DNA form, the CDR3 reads TGTGCCAGCAAACTAGCGGGAGAGAACGGGCGCGAGCAGTACTTC.

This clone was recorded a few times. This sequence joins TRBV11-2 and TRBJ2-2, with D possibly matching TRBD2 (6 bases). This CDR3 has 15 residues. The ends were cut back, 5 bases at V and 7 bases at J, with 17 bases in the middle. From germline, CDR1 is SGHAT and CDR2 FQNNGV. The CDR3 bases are TGTGCCAGCAGCCCACGGCGGGGCGGAGTCGGGGAGCTGTTTTTT. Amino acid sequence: CASSPRRGGVGELFF.

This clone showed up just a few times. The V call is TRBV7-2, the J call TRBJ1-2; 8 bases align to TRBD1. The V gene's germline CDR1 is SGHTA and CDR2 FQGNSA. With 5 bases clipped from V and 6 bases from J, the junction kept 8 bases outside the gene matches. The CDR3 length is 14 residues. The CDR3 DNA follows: TGTGCCAGCAGCCAAGACAGGGGAAGTGATGGCTACACCTTC. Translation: CASSQDRGSDGYTF.

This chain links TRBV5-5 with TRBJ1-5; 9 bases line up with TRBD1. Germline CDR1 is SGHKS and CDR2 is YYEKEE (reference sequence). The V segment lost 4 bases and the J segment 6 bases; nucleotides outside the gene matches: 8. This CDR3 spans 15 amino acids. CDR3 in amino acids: CASSRRQGVSQPQHF. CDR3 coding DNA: TGTGCCAGCAGCCGTAGACAGGGGGTTAGTCAGCCCCAGCATTTT.

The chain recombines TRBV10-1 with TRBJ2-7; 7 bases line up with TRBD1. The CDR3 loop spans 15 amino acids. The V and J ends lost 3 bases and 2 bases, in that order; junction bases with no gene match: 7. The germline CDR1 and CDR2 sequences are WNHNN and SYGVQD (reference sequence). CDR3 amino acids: CASSDRQGRTYEQYF. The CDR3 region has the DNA TGCGCCAGCAGTGACCGACAGGGTAGGACCTACGAGCAGTACTTC.

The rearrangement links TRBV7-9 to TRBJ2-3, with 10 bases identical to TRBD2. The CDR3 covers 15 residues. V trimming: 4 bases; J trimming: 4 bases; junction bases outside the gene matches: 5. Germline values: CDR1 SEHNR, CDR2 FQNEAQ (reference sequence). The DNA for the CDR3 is TGTGCCAGCAGCTCCATCCTAGCGGGAGCAGATACGCAGTATTTT. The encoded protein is CASSSILAGADTQYF.